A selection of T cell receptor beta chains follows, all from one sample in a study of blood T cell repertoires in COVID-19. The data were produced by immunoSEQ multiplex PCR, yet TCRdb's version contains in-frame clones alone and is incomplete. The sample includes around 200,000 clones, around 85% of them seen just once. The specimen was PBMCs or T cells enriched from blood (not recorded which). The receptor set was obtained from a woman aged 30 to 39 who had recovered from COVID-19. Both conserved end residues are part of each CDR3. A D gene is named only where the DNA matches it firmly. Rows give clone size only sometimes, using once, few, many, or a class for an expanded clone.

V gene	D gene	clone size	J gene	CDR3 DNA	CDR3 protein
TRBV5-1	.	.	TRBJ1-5	TGCGCCAGCCGCCGGGAGGGCAGCAATCAGCCCCAGCATTTT	CASRREGSNQPQHF
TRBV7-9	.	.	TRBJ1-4	TGTGCCAGCAGCCCGCGCATGGGGCGCGGTGAAAAACTGTTTTTT	CASSPRMGRGEKLFF
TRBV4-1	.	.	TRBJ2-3	TGCGCCAGCAGCCAAGGGGAGACCCCCACAGATACGCAGTATTTT	CASSQGETPTDTQYF
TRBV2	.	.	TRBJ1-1	TGTGCCACCGGAGGAGGGCTTCACACTGAAGCTTTCTTT	CATGGGLHTEAFF
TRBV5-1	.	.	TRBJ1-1	TGCGCCAGCAGCTTGGAACTTCGAAACACTGAAGCTTTCTTT	CASSLELRNTEAFF
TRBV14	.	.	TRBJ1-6	TGTGCCAGCAGCCTCGCTGGGGGCGCGGTTAATTCACCCCTCCACTTT	CASSLAGGAVNSPLHF
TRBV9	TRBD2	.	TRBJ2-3	TGTGCCAGCAGCGTAGGAGGGACTAGGACAGATACGCAGTATTTT	CASSVGGTRTDTQYF
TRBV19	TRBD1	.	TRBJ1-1	TGTGCCAGTAGTACCCGGAAGCAGGGGGCCCCCATGAACACTGAAGCTTTCTTT	CASSTRKQGAPMNTEAFF
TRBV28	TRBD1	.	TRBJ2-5	TGTGCCAGCAGCACAACAGGGGCAGAGACCCAGTACTTC	CASSTTGAETQYF
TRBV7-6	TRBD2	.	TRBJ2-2	TGTGCCAGCAGCTTATTCGGACTAGCGGGGACCACCGGGGAGCTGTTTTTT	CASSLFGLAGTTGELFF
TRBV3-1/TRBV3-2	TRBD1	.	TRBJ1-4	TGTGCCAGCACTCAGGACAGGGCGGGTGAAAAACTGTTTTTT	CASTQDRAGEKLFF
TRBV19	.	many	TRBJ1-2	TGTGCCAGTAGCAAGACAGCCGTCTATGGCTACACCTTC	CASSKTAVYGYTF
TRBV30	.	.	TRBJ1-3	TGTGCCTGGAACAGGCGTGGAAACACCATATATTTT	CAWNRRGNTIYF
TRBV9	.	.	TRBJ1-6	TGTGCCAGCAGGCCTGCCGGGGAGACTAATTCACCCCTCCACTTT	CASRPAGETNSPLHF
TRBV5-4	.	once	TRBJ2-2	TGTGCCAGCAGCGCCGGGGTCCTCGAGGCCGGGGAGCTGTTTTTT	CASSAGVLEAGELFF
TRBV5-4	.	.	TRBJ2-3	TGTGCCAGCAGCTTGGCATTTCGCACAGATACGCAGTATTTT	CASSLAFRTDTQYF
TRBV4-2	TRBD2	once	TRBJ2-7	TGTGCCAGCAGCCAAGATGGGGGGGATTTTTCCTACGAGCAGTACTTC	CASSQDGGDFSYEQYF
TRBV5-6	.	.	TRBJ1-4	TGTGCCAGCAGCACGACCGTGGAGGAAAAACTGTTTTTT	CASSTTVEEKLFF
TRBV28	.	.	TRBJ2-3	TGTGCCATCTGTGGCGGAAGCACAGATACGCAGTATTTT	CAICGGSTDTQYF
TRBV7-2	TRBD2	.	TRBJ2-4	TGTGCCAGCAGCTCTTCTAGCGGGGGTTACGGCATTCAGTACTTC	CASSSSSGGYGIQYF
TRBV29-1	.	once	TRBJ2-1	TGCAGCGGCATACAGGGTTATGAGCAGTTCTTC	CSGIQGYEQFF
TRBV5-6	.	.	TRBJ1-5	TGTGCCAGCAGCTTGACAGGGAGAAGCAATCAGCCCCAGCATTTT	CASSLTGRSNQPQHF
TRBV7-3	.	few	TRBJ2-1	TGTGCCAGCAGCCTAGGGACTTACAATGAGCAGTTCTTC	CASSLGTYNEQFF
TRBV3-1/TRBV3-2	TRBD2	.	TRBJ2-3	TGTGCCAGCAGCCAAGACCCTAGGACTAGCGGGGGCACAGATACGCAGTATTTT	CASSQDPRTSGGTDTQYF
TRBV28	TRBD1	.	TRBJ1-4	TGTGCCAGCAGTTTATCTACAGGGGCGTATGAAAAACTGTTTTTT	CASSLSTGAYEKLFF
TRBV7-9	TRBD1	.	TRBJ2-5	TGTGCCAGCAGCTTACCCCGACAGGGGGCTAGGGAGACCCAGTACTTC	CASSLPRQGARETQYF
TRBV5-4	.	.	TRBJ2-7	TGTGCCAGCAGCTTGGGGGGAGCCGAGCAGTACTTC	CASSLGGAEQYF
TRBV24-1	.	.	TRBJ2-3	TGTGCCACCATCGACGGGGATACGCAGTATTTT	CATIDGDTQYF
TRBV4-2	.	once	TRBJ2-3	TGTGCCAGCAGCCAAGTCGCAGATACGCAGTATTTT	CASSQVADTQYF
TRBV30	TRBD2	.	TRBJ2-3	TGTGCCTGGAGCGAAGGAGCGGGAATCACAGATACGCAGTATTTT	CAWSEGAGITDTQYF
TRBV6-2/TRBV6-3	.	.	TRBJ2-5	TGTGCCAGCAGCCCGGTGGTTGTCGAAGGGGCCGTGGAGACCCAGTACTTC	CASSPVVVEGAVETQYF
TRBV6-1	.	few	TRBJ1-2	TGTGCCAGCAGTGAAGAGCCGGGGGGCGGCTATGGCTACACCTTC	CASSEEPGGGYGYTF
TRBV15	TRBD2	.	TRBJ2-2	TGTGCCAGCGAGCCGGGACTAGCGGGGGGATCCGGGGAGCTGTTTTTT	CASEPGLAGGSGELFF
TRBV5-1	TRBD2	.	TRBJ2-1	TGCGCCAGCAGCTTGGGGACTAGCGGCTACAATGAGCAGTTCTTC	CASSLGTSGYNEQFF
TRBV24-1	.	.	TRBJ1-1	TGTGCCACCAGTCGTTCTAACACTGAAGCTTTCTTT	CATSRSNTEAFF
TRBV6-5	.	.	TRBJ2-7	TGTGCCAGCAGTTATGGGTCCGCGGGTTTGGGGGAGCAGTACTTC	CASSYGSAGLGEQYF
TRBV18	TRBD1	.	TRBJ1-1	TGTGCCAGCTCACCACTCGGGACAGTGAACACTGAAGCTTTCTTT	CASSPLGTVNTEAFF
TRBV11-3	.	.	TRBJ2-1	TGTGCCAGCAGCCCCCCCGAGGGCCGGGAGCAGTTCTTC	CASSPPEGREQFF
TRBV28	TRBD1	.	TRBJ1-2	TGTGCCAGCAGTTTATCCCAGGGGGTTAGGGGTGGCTACACCTTC	CASSLSQGVRGGYTF
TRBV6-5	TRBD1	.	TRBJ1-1	TGTGCCAGCAGTCCGACAGGGTACAACACTGAAGCTTTCTTT	CASSPTGYNTEAFF
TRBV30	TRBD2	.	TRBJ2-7	TGTGCCTGGAGTGTTCTAGCGGGGATCTACGAGCAGTACTTC	CAWSVLAGIYEQYF
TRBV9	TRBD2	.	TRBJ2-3	TGTGCCAGCAGCGGAACTAGCGGGGCCAGCACAGATACGCAGTATTTT	CASSGTSGASTDTQYF
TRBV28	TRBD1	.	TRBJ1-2	TGTGCCAGCAGTCTAGAACCGGGACAGGGCCTCTATGGCTACACCTTC	CASSLEPGQGLYGYTF
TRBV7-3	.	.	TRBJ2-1	TGTGCCAGCAGCTTATCCCTAGCGCACTACAATGAGCAGTTCTTC	CASSLSLAHYNEQFF
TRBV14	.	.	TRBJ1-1	TGTGCCAGCAGCCGCAGGGCGCCGGGGGTCGGAAGGACTGAAGCTTTCTTT	CASSRRAPGVGRTEAFF
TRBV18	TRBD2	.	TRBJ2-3	TGTGCCAGCTCACCTCTAGCGGGACAAGGGGGCACAGATACGCAGTATTTT	CASSPLAGQGGTDTQYF